The 10 T cell receptor beta chains given below trace back to one sample, sequenced in a study of T cell changes during pregnancy in multiple sclerosis. The data were produced by immunoSEQ multiplex PCR, yet TCRdb's version contains in-frame clones alone and is incomplete. The sample contains approximately 42,000 clones, roughly 84% of which appear only once. Sequenced material: CD4+ T cells from peripheral blood mononuclear cells, taken before pregnancy. These TCRs come from a female donor with multiple sclerosis, enrolled in a pregnancy study.

About this clone: This sample includes further DNA sequences coding for the same CDR3. V usage is TRBV9 and J usage is TRBJ2-2; TRBD1 is a possible D gene (6 bases). The V gene's germline CDR1 is SGDLS and CDR2 YYNGEE. This CDR3 region has 16 residues. V lost 4 bases to trimming and J lost 2 bases, with 15 bases between them. The CDR3 bases are TGTGCCAGCAGCTCCCAGCCGGGACAAAACACCGGGGAGCTGTTTTTT. Its translation: CASSSQPGQNTGELFF. The full variable domain, rest sourced from reference TRBV9 and TRBJ2-2, is DSGVTQTPKHLITATGQRVTLRCSPRSGDLSVYWYQQSLDQGLQFLIQYYNGEERAKGNILERFSAQQFPDLHSELNLSSLELGDSALYFCASSSQPGQNTGELFFGEGSRLTVL.

In its sample, this clone was seen a few times. This rearrangement joins TRBV7-9 to TRBJ1-1; no reliable D call. CDR1 and CDR2 from the germline V gene are SEHNR and FQNEAQ (reference sequence). The V end lost 4 bases, the J end lost 9 bases, and 9 bases lay between the germline ends. The CDR3 spans 11 residues. This CDR3 reads CASSSQDKAFF. CDR3 nucleotide sequence: TGTGCCAGCAGCTCGCAGGATAAAGCTTTCTTT.

Only one count was recorded for this clone. This sample also contains other DNA sequences that code for the same CDR3. This sequence joins TRBV19 and TRBJ1-5; a weak D match, TRBD1 (5 bases). V was trimmed by 6 bases and J by 6 bases, leaving 15 bases between them. Per the germline V gene, CDR1 is LNHDA and CDR2 is SQIVND (reference sequence). The CDR3 has 14 amino acids. The CDR3 loop is CASRLEGATQPQHF. CDR3 bases: TGTGCCAGTAGACTGGAAGGGGCGACTCAGCCCCAGCATTTT.

V usage is TRBV5-6 and J usage is TRBJ1-2; TRBD1 agrees at 8 bases. Germline loops: CDR1 SGHDT, CDR2 YYEEEE. V lost 1 base and J lost 5; bases outside the gene matches: 4. The CDR3 is 14 amino acids. Here the CDR3 DNA reads TGTGCCAGCAGCTTGTCCCAGGGGGCATATGGCTACACCTTC. This sequence encodes CASSLSQGAYGYTF.

The rearrangement uses TRBV27 and TRBJ2-1; 9 nucleotides match TRBD1. J gave up 8 bases and V 4 bases, and 9 bases lay outside the gene matches. The CDR3 has 15 amino acids. Germline V lookup: CDR1 MNHEY, CDR2 SMNVEV (reference sequence). The CDR3 DNA is TGTGCCAGCAGTTCGGGGGACAGGGTACGATATGAGCAGTTCTTC. As protein: CASSSGDRVRYEQFF.

This clone was observed once. The gene calls are TRBV11-2 and TRBJ1-1; D is unclear. This CDR3 spans 15 amino acids. V lost 4 bases, J lost 3 bases, and 15 bases lay in between. Germline assignment: CDR1 SGHAT and CDR2 FQNNGV. The CDR3 protein is CASSWFNYGDTEAFF. The CDR3 DNA reads as TGTGCCAGCAGCTGGTTCAACTACGGAGACACTGAAGCTTTCTTT.

As regards this clone: One end of the junction does not line up with germline, which may come from a read error. The chain links TRBV5-4 to TRBJ1-2, with 8 bases lining up with TRBD1. The CDR3 is made up of 14 amino acids. CDR1 SGHNT and CDR2 YYREEE come from the germline V gene (reference sequence). In DNA, the CDR3 is TGTGCCAGCAGCTTACAGGGGGTCGAGATGGGGAGCTTCTTC. Translated, it gives CASSLQGVEMGSFF.

The chain recombines TRBV7-9 with TRBJ1-5; no clear D. This CDR3 spans 14 amino acids. Looked up from germline, CDR1 is SEHNR and CDR2 is FQNEAQ (reference sequence). Trimming took 3 bases from V and 9 from J, leaving 15 bases between them. The CDR3 DNA follows: TGTGCCAGCAGCTTGCCGGCCAGAGGTGCGCCCCAGCATTTT. It specifies CASSLPARGAPQHF.

This sequence joins TRBV7-7 and TRBJ2-5; D is possibly TRBD1 (5 bases). This CDR3 contains 15 residues. V lost 0 bases and J lost 1, with 9 bases in between. The germline V gene has CDR1 SSHAT and CDR2 FNYEAQ (reference sequence). The CDR3 region is CASSLAGQVQETQYF. For the CDR3, the DNA is TGTGCCAGCAGCTTAGCGGGGCAGGTCCAAGAGACCCAGTACTTC.

V is TRBV7-6 and J is TRBJ1-2; 10 bases are a match to TRBD1. The CDR3 covers 14 residues. The junction had 5 bases not matched to a gene; V was cut back by 0 bases and J by 10 bases. Germline V CDR1 and CDR2: SGHVS, FNYEAQ. The CDR3 region is CASSLATGGRDYTF. In DNA, the CDR3 is TGTGCCAGCAGCTTAGCGACAGGGGGCAGAGACTACACCTTC.